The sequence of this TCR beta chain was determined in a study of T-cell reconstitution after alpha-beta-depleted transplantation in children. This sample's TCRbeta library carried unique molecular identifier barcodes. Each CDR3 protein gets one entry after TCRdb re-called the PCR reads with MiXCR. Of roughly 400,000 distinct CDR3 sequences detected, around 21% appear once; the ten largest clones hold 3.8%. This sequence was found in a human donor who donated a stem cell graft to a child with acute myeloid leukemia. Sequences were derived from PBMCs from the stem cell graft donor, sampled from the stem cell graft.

CDR3 amino acids: CASSLVVSYEQYF. Here the CDR3 DNA reads TGTGCCAGCAGTTTAGTAGTCTCCTACGAGCAGTACTTC. The chain carries TRBV12-3 or TRBV12-4 and TRBJ2-7; D gene unclear. This CDR3 is built from 13 residues. The V and J ends lost 1 base and 0 bases respectively, with 4 bases between them.